The 20 T cell receptor beta chains presented below share a single source sample, sequenced in a study of blood T cell repertoires in COVID-19. Repertoires were generated with immunoSEQ multiplex PCR, while TCRdb's copy carries only in-frame clones and drops some. Of about 150,000 clones listed, around nine tenths are singletons. Sequencing used peripheral blood. The source of these receptors is a human donor in a cohort sampled during active COVID-19.

This chain links TRBV27 with TRBJ1-1; TRBD1 might be the D (5 bases). The CDR3 is made up of 17 amino acids. V lost 6 bases to trimming and J lost 0 bases, with 20 bases between them. Germline CDR1 reads MNHEY; CDR2 reads SMNVEV (reference sequence). CDR3 region: CASRAGWPPVMNTEAFF. CDR3 nucleotides: TGTGCCAGCAGGGCAGGGTGGCCACCGGTCATGAACACTGAAGCTTTCTTT.

The chain recombines TRBV11-3 with TRBJ2-1, with D unresolved. Per germline, CDR1 SGHNT and CDR2 YENEEA. Trimming removed 4 bases from V and 7 bases from J, with 8 bases in between. The CDR3 loop spans 12 amino acids. CDR3 amino acids: CASSSTVNEQFF. As DNA, the CDR3 is TGTGCCAGCAGCTCTACGGTAAATGAGCAGTTCTTC.

The V and J genes are TRBV19 and TRBJ1-1; no firm D call. Deletions cut 5 bases from V and 0 bases from J, with 7 bases between. Germline assignment: CDR1 LNHDA and CDR2 SQIVND (reference sequence). This CDR3 is built from 13 residues. Written as DNA, the CDR3 is TGTGCCAGTAGTCGCGCCATGAACACTGAAGCTTTCTTT. This codes for CASSRAMNTEAFF.

The gene calls are TRBV9 and TRBJ2-5; 11 nucleotides agree with TRBD2. V shed 0 bases, J shed 5 bases, and the junction held 6 bases outside the gene matches. Germline CDR1 is SGDLS and CDR2 is YYNGEE. This CDR3 contains 16 residues. CDR3 amino acids: CASSVGTSGSGETQYF. CDR3 nucleotides: TGTGCCAGCAGCGTAGGTACTAGCGGGAGTGGGGAGACCCAGTACTTC.

This chain uses TRBV29-1 with TRBJ1-1; maybe TRBD1 (5 bases). The CDR3 runs 11 residues. Trimming stripped 7 bases from V and 5 bases from J, with 11 bases between. Germline V gene data show CDR1 as SQVTM and CDR2 as ANQGSEA. Written as DNA, the CDR3 is TGCAGCGGGGGGTGGGAGACTGAAGCTTTCTTT. This sequence encodes CSGGWETEAFF.

This clone was seen at least ten times. The V and J genes are TRBV29-1 and TRBJ2-7, with 10 bases fitting TRBD2. The CDR3 is made up of 13 amino acids. After removal of 6 bases from V and 3 bases from J, the junction contained 5 bases not matched to a gene. CDR1 is SQVTM, CDR2 ANQGSEA, per germline. The CDR3 DNA sequence: TGCAGCGTACGACTAGCGGGTTACTACGAGCAGTACTTC. Its protein product is CSVRLAGYYEQYF.

The V gene is TRBV4-3, the J gene TRBJ2-1; 8 positions match TRBD2. After removal of 4 bases from V and 8 bases from J, the junction contained 4 bases not matched to a gene. The germline CDR1 and CDR2 sequences are LGHNA and YSLEER. CDR3 length: 13 residues. This chain's CDR3 is CASSPGGGDEQFF. The CDR3 DNA follows: TGCGCCAGCAGCCCCGGGGGGGGCGATGAGCAGTTCTTC.

This chain connects TRBV7-8 to TRBJ2-3; 8 nucleotides agree with TRBD2. V dropped 2 bases and J dropped 0; count of bases not matched to a gene: 10. Germline CDR1 and CDR2: SGHVS and FQNEAQ. The CDR3 runs 18 residues. CDR3 nucleotides: TGTGCCAGCAGCTTAAGGGTAGCGGGGTTCCCTAGCACAGATACGCAGTATTTT. Its protein product is CASSLRVAGFPSTDTQYF.

This chain connects TRBV7-8 to TRBJ1-1; D is possibly TRBD1 (6 bases). This CDR3 is built from 15 residues. From germline, CDR1 is SGHVS and CDR2 FQNEAQ. The V gene lost 1 base and the J gene lost 7 bases, with 16 bases spanning the gap. CDR3 region: CASSLGPGVPNEAFF. CDR3 nucleotide sequence: TGTGCCAGCAGCTTAGGTCCAGGGGTACCTAATGAAGCTTTCTTT.

The rearrangement joins TRBV6-5 to TRBJ2-7; no clear D. The V gene lost 7 bases and the J gene lost 3 bases, with 19 bases spanning the gap. Germline assignment: CDR1 MNHEY and CDR2 SVGAGI. The CDR3 covers 15 residues. The CDR3 reads CASIILPGPLYEQYF. CDR3 nucleotides: TGTGCCAGCATCATCCTACCGGGTCCTCTCTACGAGCAGTACTTC.

The chain couples TRBV7-3 to TRBJ2-1; the match to TRBD1 covers 8 bases. In germline, CDR1 is SGHTA, CDR2 FQGTGA. V trimming: 6 bases; J trimming: 8 bases; junction bases outside the gene matches: 6. The CDR3 has 13 amino acids. The CDR3: CASSSDRGYEQFF. The CDR3 DNA reads as TGTGCCAGCAGTTCTGACAGGGGCTATGAGCAGTTCTTC.

This clone was observed a few times. This sequence joins TRBV6-5 and TRBJ2-1; the match to TRBD2 covers 12 bases. The V gene's germline CDR1 is MNHEY and CDR2 SVGAGI. The CDR3 is 16 residues long. V lost 0 bases, J lost 10 bases, and 7 bases stayed unmatched. The CDR3: CASSYSGTSGLGEQFF. CDR3 bases: TGTGCCAGCAGTTACTCCGGGACTAGCGGGCTGGGCGAGCAGTTCTTC.

The V and J genes are TRBV14 and TRBJ1-2; D is ambiguous. Trimming stripped 1 base from V and 4 bases from J, with 10 bases between. Germline CDR1 SGHDN, CDR2 FVKESK. The CDR3 length is 14 residues. CDR3 sequence reads: CASSQVSVIYGYTF. DNA of the CDR3: TGTGCCAGCAGCCAAGTATCAGTCATCTATGGCTACACCTTC.

This rearrangement joins TRBV11-1 to TRBJ1-2; D is unresolved. V was pared by 4 bases and J by 3 bases, with 15 bases between. Germline V gene sequence: CDR1 SGHAT, CDR2 FQDESV (reference sequence). CDR3 size: 15 residues. The CDR3 is CASSSIGYEDYGYTF. For the CDR3, the DNA is TGTGCCAGCAGCTCAATTGGATACGAGGACTATGGCTACACCTTC.

The CDR3 region has the DNA TGTGCCAGCAGCCATCAAGAGACCCAGTACTTC. It yields the protein CASSHQETQYF. V is TRBV6-5 and J is TRBJ2-5; D gene ambiguous. From germline, CDR1 is MNHEY and CDR2 SVGAGI. The CDR3 loop spans 11 amino acids. V dropped 6 bases and J dropped 2 bases, with 4 bases sitting between them.

The chain is built from TRBV3-1 (or the pseudogene TRBV3-2) and TRBJ2-7; 15 bases match TRBD2. V lost 4 bases and J lost 3; bases outside the gene matches: 4. The CDR3 runs to 16 residues. CDR1 LGHDT and CDR2 YNNKEL come from the germline V gene (reference sequence). In nucleotides, the CDR3 is TGTGCCAGCAGCCCCGGACTAGCGGGAGGGTTCTACGAGCAGTACTTC. Translated, it gives CASSPGLAGGFYEQYF.

The chain carries TRBV4-1 and TRBJ2-1; possible D gene TRBD2, 6 bases. Germline assignment: CDR1 MGHRA and CDR2 YSYEKL. The CDR3 is 14 residues long. V dropped 1 base and J dropped 7 bases, with 11 bases sitting between them. In nucleotides, the CDR3 is TGCGCCAGCAGCCAAGGCGGGGTAAAGAATGAGCAGTTCTTC. The encoded protein is CASSQGGVKNEQFF.

The chain is built from TRBV7-2 and TRBJ1-2, with TRBD1 matching over 8 bases. The CDR3 length is 15 residues. Trimming at V came to 6 bases and at J to 7 bases, leaving 13 bases not matched to a gene. CDR1 is SGHTA, CDR2 FQGNSA, per germline. The CDR3 here is CASRRSQGAFAGYTF. The CDR3 nucleotides are TGTGCCAGCAGGCGAAGTCAGGGGGCGTTTGCTGGCTACACCTTC.

V is TRBV5-4 and J is TRBJ2-1; D possibly corresponds to TRBD1 (5 bases). V was shortened by 3 bases and J by 9 bases, with 25 bases between the two germline ends. This CDR3 contains 17 residues. Germline V CDR1 and CDR2: SGHNT, YYREEE (reference sequence). The CDR3 nucleotides read TGTGCCAGCAGCTCAACCCAGGGAACGGTTCACGACGGTGAGCAGTTCTTC. Translated, it gives CASSSTQGTVHDGEQFF. The entire variable domain, with the rest obtained from reference TRBV5-4 and TRBJ2-1, is as follows: ETGVTQSPTHLIKTRGQQVTLRCSSQSGHNTVSWYQQALGQGPQFIFQYYREEENGRGNFPPRFSGLQFPNYSSELNVNALELDDSALYLCASSSTQGTVHDGEQFFGPGTRLTVL.

The chain couples TRBV5-4 to TRBJ2-3; TRBD2 aligns across 14 bases. This CDR3 has 17 residues. Germline lookup yields CDR1 SGHNT and CDR2 YYREEE (reference sequence). V gave up 4 bases and J gave up 2 bases; unmatched junction bases: 6. Written as DNA, the CDR3 is TGTGCCAGCAGCCCGGGACTAGCGGGGGCCGTCACAGATACGCAGTATTTT. It yields the protein CASSPGLAGAVTDTQYF.